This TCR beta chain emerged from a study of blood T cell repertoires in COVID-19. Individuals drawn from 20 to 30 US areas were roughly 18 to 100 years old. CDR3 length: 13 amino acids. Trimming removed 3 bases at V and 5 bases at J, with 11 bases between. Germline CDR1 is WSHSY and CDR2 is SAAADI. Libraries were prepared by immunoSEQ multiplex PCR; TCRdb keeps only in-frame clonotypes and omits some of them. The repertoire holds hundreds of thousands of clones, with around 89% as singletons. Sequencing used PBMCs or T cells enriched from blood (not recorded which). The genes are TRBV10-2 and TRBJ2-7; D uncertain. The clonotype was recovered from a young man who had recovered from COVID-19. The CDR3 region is CASSDWQVNEQYF. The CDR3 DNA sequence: TGCGCCAGCAGTGATTGGCAGGTTAACGAGCAGTACTTC.